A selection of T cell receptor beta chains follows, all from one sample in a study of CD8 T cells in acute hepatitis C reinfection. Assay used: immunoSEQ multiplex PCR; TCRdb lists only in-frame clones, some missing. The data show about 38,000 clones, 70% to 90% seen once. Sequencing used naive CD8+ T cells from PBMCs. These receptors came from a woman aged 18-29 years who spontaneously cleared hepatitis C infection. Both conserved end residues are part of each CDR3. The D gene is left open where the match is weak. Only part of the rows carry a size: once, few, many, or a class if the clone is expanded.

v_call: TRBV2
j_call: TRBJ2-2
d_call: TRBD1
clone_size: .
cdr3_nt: TGTGCCAAGCAACAGGGGGAGAACACCGGGGAGCTGTTTTTT
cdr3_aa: CAKQQGENTGELFF

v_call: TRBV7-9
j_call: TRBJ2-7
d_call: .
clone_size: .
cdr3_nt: TGTGCCAGCAGCAACGATGGGGCCTACGAGCAGTACTTC
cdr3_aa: CASSNDGAYEQYF

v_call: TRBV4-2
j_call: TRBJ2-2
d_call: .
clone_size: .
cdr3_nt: TGTGCCAGCAGCCAAGTTCATCACAACACTATGGGGACCGGGGAGCTGTTTTTT
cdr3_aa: CASSQVHHNTMGTGELFF

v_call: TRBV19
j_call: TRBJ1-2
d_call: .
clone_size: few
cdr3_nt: TGTGCCAGTAGCTCCGGGCCTATCCTCTATGGCTACACCTTC
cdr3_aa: CASSSGPILYGYTF

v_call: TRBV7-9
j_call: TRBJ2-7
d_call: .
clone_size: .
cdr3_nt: TGTGCCAGCAGCATAAGTTTAGCCCGGCGGGAGCAGTACTTC
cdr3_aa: CASSISLARREQYF

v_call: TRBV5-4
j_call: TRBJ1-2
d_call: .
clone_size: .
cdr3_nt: TGTGCCAGCACCCAGGACACTACATCTAACTATGGCTACACCTTC
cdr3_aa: CASTQDTTSNYGYTF

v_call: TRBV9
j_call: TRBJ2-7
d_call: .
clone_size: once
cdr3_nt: TGTGCCAGCGGGGGGCTAGCGGACTACGAGCAGTACTTC
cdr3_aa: CASGGLADYEQYF

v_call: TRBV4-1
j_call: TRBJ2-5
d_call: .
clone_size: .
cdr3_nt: TGCGCCAGCAGCCAAGATGAATTGGGGACCCAGTACTTC
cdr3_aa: CASSQDELGTQYF

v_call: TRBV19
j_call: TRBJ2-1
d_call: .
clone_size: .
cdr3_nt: TGTGCCAGTAGTAGTGTAAGATACAATGAGCAGTTCTTC
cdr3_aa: CASSSVRYNEQFF

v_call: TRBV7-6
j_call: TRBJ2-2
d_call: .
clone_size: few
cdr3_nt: TGTGCCAGCCCAAACAGGGACACCGGGGAGCTGTTTTTT
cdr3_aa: CASPNRDTGELFF

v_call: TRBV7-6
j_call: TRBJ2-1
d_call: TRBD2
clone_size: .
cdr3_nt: TGTGCCAGCAGCTTACAGGGACTAGCGGGGGGCGGGGAGCAGTTCTTC
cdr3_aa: CASSLQGLAGGGEQFF

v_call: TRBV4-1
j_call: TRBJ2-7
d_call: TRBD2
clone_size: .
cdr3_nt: TGCGCCAGCAGCCCCGAGGGGCGGAACGGGGGGTACGAGCAGTACTTC
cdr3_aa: CASSPEGRNGGYEQYF

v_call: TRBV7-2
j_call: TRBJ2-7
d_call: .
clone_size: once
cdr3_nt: TGTGCCAGCAGCTTAGCGGGGACCTACGAGCAGTACTTC
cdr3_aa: CASSLAGTYEQYF

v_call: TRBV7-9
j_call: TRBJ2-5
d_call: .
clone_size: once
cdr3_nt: TGTGCCAGCAGCTGGGGAGATCTTGAGACCCAGTACTTC
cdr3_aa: CASSWGDLETQYF

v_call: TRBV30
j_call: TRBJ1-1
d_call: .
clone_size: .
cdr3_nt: TGTGCCTGGAGTGAATCAGGGACTGCAGCTTTCTTT
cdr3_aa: CAWSESGTAAFF

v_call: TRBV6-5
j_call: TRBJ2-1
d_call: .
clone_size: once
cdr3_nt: TGTGCCAGCAGTTACACAGGGAATGAGCAGTTCTTC
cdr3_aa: CASSYTGNEQFF

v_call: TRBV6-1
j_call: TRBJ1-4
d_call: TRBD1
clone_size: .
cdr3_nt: TGTGCCAGCAGTGGCGGGGATGACAGGGACGAAAAACTGTTTTTT
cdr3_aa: CASSGGDDRDEKLFF

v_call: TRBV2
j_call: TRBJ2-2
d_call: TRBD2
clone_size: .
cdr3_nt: TGTGCCAGCAGCCGGGGAGGGACCGGGGAGCTGTTTTTT
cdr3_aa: CASSRGGTGELFF

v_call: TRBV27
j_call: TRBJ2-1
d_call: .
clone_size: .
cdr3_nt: TGTGCCAGCAGTTTTGAGCTTTACAGCCCCCATCCCCTTCCCAATGAGCAGTTCTTC
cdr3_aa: CASSFELYSPHPLPNEQFF

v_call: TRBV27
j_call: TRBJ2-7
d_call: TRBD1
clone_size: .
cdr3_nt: TGTGCCAGCAGGGGACAGGGTGGCGAGCAGTACTTC
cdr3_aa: CASRGQGGEQYF

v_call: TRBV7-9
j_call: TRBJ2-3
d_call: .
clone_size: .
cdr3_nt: TGTGCCAGCAGCTTAAGTAGCACAGATACGCAGTATTTT
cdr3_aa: CASSLSSTDTQYF

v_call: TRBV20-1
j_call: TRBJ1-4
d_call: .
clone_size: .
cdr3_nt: TGCAGTGCTAGGGACGGGGAACTGTTTTTT
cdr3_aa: CSARDGELFF

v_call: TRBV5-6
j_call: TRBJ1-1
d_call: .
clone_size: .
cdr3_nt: TGTGCCAGCAGCTTAAATGAGAACACTGAAGCTTTCTTT
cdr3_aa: CASSLNENTEAFF

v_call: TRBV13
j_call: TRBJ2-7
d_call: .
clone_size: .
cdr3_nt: TGTGCCAGCAGTGGACTAACCTACGAGCAGTACTTC
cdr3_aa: CASSGLTYEQYF

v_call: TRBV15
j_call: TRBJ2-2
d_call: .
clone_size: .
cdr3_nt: TGTGCCACCAGCAGAGATATGGAAAGCACCGGGGAGCTGTTTTTT
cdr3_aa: CATSRDMESTGELFF

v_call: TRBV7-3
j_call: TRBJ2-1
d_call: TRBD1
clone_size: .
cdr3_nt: TGTGCCAGCACCTCAGGGGGTGTAAATGAGCAGTTCTTC
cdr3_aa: CASTSGGVNEQFF

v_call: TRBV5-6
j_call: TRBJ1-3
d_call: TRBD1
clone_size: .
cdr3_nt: TGTGCCAGCAGCTTTGGGACAGGCCAAAACACCATATATTTT
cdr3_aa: CASSFGTGQNTIYF

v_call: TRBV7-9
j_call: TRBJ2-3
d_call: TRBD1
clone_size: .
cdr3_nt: TGTGCCAGCAACTCCGACAGGGCCAGCACAGATACGCAGTATTTT
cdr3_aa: CASNSDRASTDTQYF

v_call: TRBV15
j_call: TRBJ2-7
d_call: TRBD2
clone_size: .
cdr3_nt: TGTGCCACAACCAGCGGGAGCCCCCACGAGCAGTACTTC
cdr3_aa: CATTSGSPHEQYF

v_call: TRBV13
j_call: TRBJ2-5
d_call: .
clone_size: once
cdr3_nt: TGTGCCAGCAGCCCACCGGGACTCGGACAAGAGACCCAGTACTTC
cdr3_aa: CASSPPGLGQETQYF

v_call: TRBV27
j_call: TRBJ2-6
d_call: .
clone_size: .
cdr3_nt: TGTGCCAGCAGTCCGCTAACACCCTCTGGGGCCAACGTCCTGACTTTC
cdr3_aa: CASSPLTPSGANVLTF

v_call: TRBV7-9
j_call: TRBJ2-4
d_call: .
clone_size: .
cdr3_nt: TGTGCCAGCAGCCCCGAGGGCCGTTCAGGCATTCAGTACTTC
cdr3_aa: CASSPEGRSGIQYF

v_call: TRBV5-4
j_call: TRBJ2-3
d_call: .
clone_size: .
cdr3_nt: TGTGCCAGCAGCCTGGTGGGGTCAGGCACAGATACGCAGTATTTT
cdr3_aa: CASSLVGSGTDTQYF

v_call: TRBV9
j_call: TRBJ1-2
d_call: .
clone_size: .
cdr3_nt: TGTGCCAGCAGCGGGGCGAGAGCTAACTATGGCTACACCTTC
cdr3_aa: CASSGARANYGYTF

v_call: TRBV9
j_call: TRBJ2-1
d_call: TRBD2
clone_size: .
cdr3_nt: TGTGCCAGCAGCGGAGGGACTAGCGGGCACTCCTACAATGAGCAGTTCTTC
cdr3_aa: CASSGGTSGHSYNEQFF

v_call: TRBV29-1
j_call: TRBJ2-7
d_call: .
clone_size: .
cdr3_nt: TGCAGCGTTGATGAAGGGGACGAGCAGTACTTC
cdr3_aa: CSVDEGDEQYF

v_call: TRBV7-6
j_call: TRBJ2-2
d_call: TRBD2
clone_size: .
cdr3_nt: TGTGCCAGCGGAGACTCCAGTGGGACTAAAAACACCGGGGAGCTGTTTTTT
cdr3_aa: CASGDSSGTKNTGELFF

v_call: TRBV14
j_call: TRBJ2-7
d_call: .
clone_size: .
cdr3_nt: TGTGCCAGCAGTCGAAGAATAGCGGAGGCCTACGAGGAGCAGTACTTC
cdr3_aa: CASSRRIAEAYEEQYF

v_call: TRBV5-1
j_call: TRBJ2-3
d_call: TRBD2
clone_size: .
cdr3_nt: TGCGCCAGCAGCCAAGGGACTAGCGGGTTAGATACGCAGTATTTT
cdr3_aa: CASSQGTSGLDTQYF

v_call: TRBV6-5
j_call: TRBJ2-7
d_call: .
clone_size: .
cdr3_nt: TGTGCCAGCAGTGTAGGACTCACCTACGAGCAGTACTTC
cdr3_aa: CASSVGLTYEQYF

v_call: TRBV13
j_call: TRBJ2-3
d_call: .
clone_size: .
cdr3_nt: TGTGCCAGCAGGGTAGGCACAGATACGCAGTATTTT
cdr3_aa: CASRVGTDTQYF

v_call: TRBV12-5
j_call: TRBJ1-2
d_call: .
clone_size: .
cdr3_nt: TGTGCTAGTGGTTTTCCAGGGAGTAGCACCTTC
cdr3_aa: CASGFPGSSTF

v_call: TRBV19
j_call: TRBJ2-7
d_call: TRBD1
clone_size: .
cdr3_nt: TGTGCCAGTAGTCTGGGACAGGGCTACGAGCAGTACTTC
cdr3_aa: CASSLGQGYEQYF

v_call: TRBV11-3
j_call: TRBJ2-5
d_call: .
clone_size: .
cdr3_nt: TGTGCCAGCAGCTTAGAGCTTCTCGGGGTCCAAGAGACCCAGTACTTC
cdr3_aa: CASSLELLGVQETQYF

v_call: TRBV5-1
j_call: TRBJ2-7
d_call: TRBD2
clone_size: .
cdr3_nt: TGCGCCAGCAGCTTGGGGACTAGCGGGACCTACGAGCAGTACTTC
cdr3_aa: CASSLGTSGTYEQYF

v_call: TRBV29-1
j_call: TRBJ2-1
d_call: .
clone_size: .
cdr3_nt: TGCAGCGCCGACCGATACAATGAGCAGTTCTTC
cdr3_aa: CSADRYNEQFF

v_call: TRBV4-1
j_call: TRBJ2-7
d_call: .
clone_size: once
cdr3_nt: TGCGCCAGCAGCCACCCGGACATATCCTCCTACGAGCAGTACTTC
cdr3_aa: CASSHPDISSYEQYF

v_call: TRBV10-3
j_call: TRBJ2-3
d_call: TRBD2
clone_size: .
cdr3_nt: TGTGCCATCACCCCGGTGGCTAGCGGCAGCACAGATACGCAGTATTTT
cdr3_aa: CAITPVASGSTDTQYF

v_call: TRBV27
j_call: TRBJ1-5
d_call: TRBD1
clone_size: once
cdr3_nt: TGTGCCAGCAGTCCCCGGACAGGGGGCTTTGTGAATCAGCCCCAGCATTTT
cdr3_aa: CASSPRTGGFVNQPQHF

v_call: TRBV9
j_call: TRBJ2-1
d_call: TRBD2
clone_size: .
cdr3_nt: TGTGCCAGCAGCGCGCCGACCGGGACTAGCTCCTACAATGAGCAGTTCTTC
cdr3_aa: CASSAPTGTSSYNEQFF

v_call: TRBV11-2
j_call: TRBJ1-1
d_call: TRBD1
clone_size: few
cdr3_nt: TGTGCCAGCAGCACGGGACAGGGGCAGAGTGAAGCTTTCTTT
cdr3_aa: CASSTGQGQSEAFF

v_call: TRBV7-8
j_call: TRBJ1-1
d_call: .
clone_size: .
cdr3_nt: TGTGCCAGCAGCTTAGGCTCTCTCACTGAAGCTTTCTTT
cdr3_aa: CASSLGSLTEAFF